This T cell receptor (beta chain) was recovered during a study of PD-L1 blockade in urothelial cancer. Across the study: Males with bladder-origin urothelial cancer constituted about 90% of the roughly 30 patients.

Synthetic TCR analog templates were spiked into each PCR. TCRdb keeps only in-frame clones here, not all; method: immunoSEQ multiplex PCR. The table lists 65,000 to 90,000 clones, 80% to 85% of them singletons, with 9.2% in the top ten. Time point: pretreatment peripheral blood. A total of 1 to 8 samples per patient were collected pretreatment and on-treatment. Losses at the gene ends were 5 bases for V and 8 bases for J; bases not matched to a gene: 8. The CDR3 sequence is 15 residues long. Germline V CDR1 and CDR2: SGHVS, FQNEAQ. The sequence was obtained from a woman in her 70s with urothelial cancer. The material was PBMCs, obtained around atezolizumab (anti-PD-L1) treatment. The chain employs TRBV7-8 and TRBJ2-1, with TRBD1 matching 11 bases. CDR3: CASSIGQGAYYEQFF. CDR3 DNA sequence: TGTGCCAGCAGCATCGGACAGGGGGCTTACTATGAGCAGTTCTTC.